Following are 10 T cell receptor beta chains from one sample sequenced in a study of T-cell memory formation after mild COVID-19. TCRdb redid the calling of the 5' RACE reads with MiXCR, one entry per CDR3 protein. The repertoire includes about 420,000 distinct CDR3 sequences, more than 20% of them detected once, and around 13% sits in the top ten. The specimen was PBMCs or a T cell subset sorted from them (not recorded which). The receptor set was obtained from an adult woman who had mild COVID-19 (a few samples of this study predate the infection). Cell type and time point are not known.

In this sample, this clonotype turned up a few times. The chain uses TRBV4-1 and TRBJ2-1; D is perhaps TRBD1 or TRBD2 (5 bases each). This CDR3 comprises 16 residues. CDR1 MGHRA and CDR2 YSYEKL come from the germline V gene. Between the trimmed V and J ends, which lost 1 base and 8 bases, there was a span of 18 bases. CDR3 coding DNA: TGCGCCAGCAGCCAAGGAAGGGGCGGGCTAGCCCATGAGCAGTTCTTC. This translates into CASSQGRGGLAHEQFF.

The chain's CDR3 is CASSFARGRGRSSYEQYF. The CDR3 bases are TGTGCCAGCAGCTTTGCCCGAGGACGGGGACGGAGCTCCTACGAGCAGTACTTC. The chain joins TRBV11-2 to TRBJ2-7; D is perhaps TRBD1 or TRBD2 (5 bases each). Deletions cut 3 bases from V and 0 bases from J, with 21 bases between. Germline-derived CDR1 and CDR2 are SGHAT and FQNNGV. The CDR3 is made up of 18 amino acids.

This clonotype appeared a few times. The chain uses TRBV5-8 and TRBJ2-5, with 10 bases matching TRBD2. CDR1 and CDR2 (germline): SGHTS, YDEGEE. V trimming: 5 bases; J trimming: 5 bases; junction bases outside the gene matches: 9. The CDR3 runs 15 residues. This CDR3 is CASSPKRGGIETQYF. The CDR3 DNA reads as TGTGCCAGCAGTCCTAAGCGGGGGGGCATCGAGACCCAGTACTTC.

The chain employs TRBV5-1 and TRBJ2-1, with D possibly being TRBD2 (5 bases). Germline V lookup: CDR1 SGHRS, CDR2 YFSETQ. This CDR3 has 14 residues. V lost 4 bases and J 7 bases, leaving 15 bases between the germline ends. The CDR3 sequence is CASSTTGGWNEQFF. In DNA form, the CDR3 reads TGCGCCAGCAGCACCACTGGCGGGTGGAATGAGCAGTTCTTC. The full variable domain, its missing parts supplied by reference TRBV5-1 and TRBJ2-1, is KAGVTQTPRYLIKTRGQQVTLSCSPISGHRSVSWYQQTPGQGLQFLFEYFSETQRNKGNFPGRFSGRQFSNSRSEMNVSTLELGDSALYLCASSTTGGWNEQFFGPGTRLTVL.

The rearrangement links TRBV20-1 to TRBJ2-7, with 12 bases matching TRBD2. The CDR3 runs 15 residues. Germline V gene sequence: CDR1 DFQATT, CDR2 SNEGSKA (reference sequence). V lost 3 bases, J lost 2 bases, and 5 bases stayed unmatched. The CDR3 region has the DNA TGCAGTGCTAGGACTAGCGGGAGAGCACCCTACGAGCAGTACTTC. Translating it yields CSARTSGRAPYEQYF.

The chain combines TRBV18 with TRBJ1-4; no clear D gene. The germline V gene has CDR1 KGHSH and CDR2 LQKENI. The germline V and J ends were trimmed by 4 bases and 3 bases, with 15 bases remaining between them. The CDR3 has 16 residues. The CDR3 region has the DNA TGTGCCAGCTCACTTAATCTCCCGGCGCCTAATGAAAAACTGTTTTTT. Translation: CASSLNLPAPNEKLFF.

The V and J genes are TRBV5-1 and TRBJ2-2, with D hard to call. This CDR3 is 17 amino acids long. Trimming cost V 4 bases and J 2 bases, with 18 bases left between them. Germline-derived CDR1 and CDR2 are SGHRS and YFSETQ. CDR3 coding DNA: TGCGCCAGCAGCCTCCGAAACCCCGGGTCTAACACCGGGGAGCTGTTTTTT. Amino acids: CASSLRNPGSNTGELFF.

This clonotype was seen only a few times. The chain uses TRBV6-5 and TRBJ1-1; D unclear. The CDR3 covers 15 residues. CDR1 and CDR2 from the germline V gene are MNHEY and SVGAGI. Deletions cut 5 bases from V and 5 bases from J, with 18 bases between. CDR3 region: CASSTQDRVATEAFF. Here the CDR3 DNA reads TGTGCCAGCAGTACCCAAGACCGGGTGGCGACTGAAGCTTTCTTT.

This clonotype was seen a handful of times. V gene TRBV11-2 combines with J gene TRBJ1-1; D remains unclear. The V end was cut by 5 bases, the J end by 7 bases, with 17 bases between. CDR1 SGHAT and CDR2 FQNNGV come from the germline V gene. The CDR3 runs to 14 residues. CDR3 nucleotide sequence: TGTGCCAGCAGCCCGGTTGTTGGAACACTTGAAGCTTTCTTT. Its protein is CASSPVVGTLEAFF.

The V gene is TRBV6-5, the J gene TRBJ1-1; no reliable D call. This CDR3 is 18 amino acids long. V lost 3 bases and J lost 0, with 20 bases in between. The V gene's germline CDR1 is MNHEY and CDR2 SVGAGI. The CDR3 spells CASSYGRNLNPMNTEAFF. The DNA of the CDR3 is TGTGCCAGCAGTTATGGTCGGAACCTCAACCCTATGAACACTGAAGCTTTCTTT.